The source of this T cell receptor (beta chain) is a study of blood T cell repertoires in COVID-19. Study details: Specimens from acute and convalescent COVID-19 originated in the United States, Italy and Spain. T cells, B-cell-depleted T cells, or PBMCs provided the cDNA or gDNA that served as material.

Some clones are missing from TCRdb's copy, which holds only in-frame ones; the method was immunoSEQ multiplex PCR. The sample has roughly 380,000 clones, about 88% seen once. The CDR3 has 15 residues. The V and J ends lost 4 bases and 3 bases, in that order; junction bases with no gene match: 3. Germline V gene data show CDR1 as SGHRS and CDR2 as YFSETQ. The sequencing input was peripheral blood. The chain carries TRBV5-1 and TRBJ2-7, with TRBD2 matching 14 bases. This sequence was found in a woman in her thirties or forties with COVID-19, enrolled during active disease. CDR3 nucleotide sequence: TGCGCCAGCAGCGACGGGACTAGCGGGGGCTACGAGCAGTACTTC. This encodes CASSDGTSGGYEQYF.